The 15 T cell receptor beta chains below were found in one sample sequenced in a study of CXCR3-negative and CXCR3-positive naive CD8 T cells. The authors made the TRB cDNA libraries by 5' RACE using UMI labels. TCRdb re-called the 5' RACE reads and gives one entry per CDR3 protein, without DNA. In all, the sample yields under 65,000 distinct CDR3 sequences. Sequenced input: memory CD8+ T cells from blood. The source is a human donor in good health. Some clones in this sample may be carry-over from other donors' samples.

The rearrangement uses TRBV12-3 or TRBV12-4 and TRBJ2-4; as DNA is missing, the TRBD1 call by TCRdb cannot be tested. The CDR3 spans 15 residues. CDR3 region: CASSFTGDRGNIQYF.

This chain links TRBV6-5 with TRBJ2-2; without DNA, the TCRdb call of TRBD1 cannot be checked. Germline V lookup: CDR1 MNHEY, CDR2 SVGAGI. The CDR3 has 14 residues. CDR3 residues: CASSYSQGAGELFF.

The chain links TRBV10-3 to TRBJ2-1; TCRdb designates TRBD2, a call that cannot be tested without DNA. Germline V gene lookup returns CDR1 ENHRY and CDR2 SYGVKD. The CDR3 spans 13 residues. CDR3 residues: CAIRRGEEDEQFF.

The chain combines TRBV24-1 with TRBJ2-1; the D call from TCRdb, TRBD1, cannot be confirmed without DNA. In germline, CDR1 is KGHDR, CDR2 SFDVKD. The length of the CDR3 is 14 residues. CDR3 protein: CATSDRESLHEQFF.

This rearrangement joins TRBV29-1 to TRBJ2-1. Germline CDR1 reads SQVTM; CDR2 reads ANQGSEA. This CDR3 has 15 amino acids. The CDR3 sequence is CSVEDHDEIYNEQFF.

The chain couples TRBV4-1 to TRBJ2-5; the TCRdb D gene call, TRBD1, has no DNA to confirm it. Germline values: CDR1 MGHRA, CDR2 YSYEKL. The CDR3 totals 18 residues. CDR3: CASSQETSGQGFKETQYF.

The CDR3 here is CASSLQRGGDTQYF. This sequence joins TRBV28 and TRBJ2-3; TCRdb's assignment of TRBD2 cannot be checked, as there is no DNA. Germline V gene sequence: CDR1 MDHEN, CDR2 SYDVKM. This CDR3 is 14 amino acids long.

The chain recombines TRBV20-1 with TRBJ2-5. This CDR3 is 14 amino acids long. Germline V gene sequence: CDR1 DFQATT, CDR2 SNEGSKA (reference sequence). The CDR3 reads CSARDTDTLETQYF.

This chain links TRBV5-1 with TRBJ1-2; absent DNA, TCRdb's TRBD1 call cannot be checked. This CDR3 has 16 residues. The germline V gene encodes CDR1 SGHRS and CDR2 YFSETQ. CDR3 loop: CASSLAVVGEDYGYTF.

This chain joins TRBV6-2 or TRBV6-3 and TRBJ2-4. Germline lookup yields CDR1 MNHEY and CDR2 SVGEGT. The CDR3 contains 14 residues. The CDR3 is CASDPSGIKNIQYF.

The V and J genes are TRBV29-1 and TRBJ2-7; checking the TCRdb D call of TRBD1 is not possible without DNA. This CDR3 comprises 12 residues. Germline lookup yields CDR1 SQVTM and CDR2 ANQGSEA. The CDR3 loop reads CSVGGTGNEQYF.

The chain couples TRBV7-9 to TRBJ1-1; TCRdb selects TRBD1, and the lack of DNA leaves this call unchecked. In germline, CDR1 is SEHNR, CDR2 FQNEAQ (reference sequence). The length of the CDR3 is 15 residues. The CDR3 sequence: CASSPAGQGFAEAFF.

This chain joins TRBV19 and TRBJ1-5; the TRBD1 assignment by TCRdb is unverifiable without DNA. In germline, CDR1 is LNHDA, CDR2 SQIVND (reference sequence). The CDR3 length is 14 residues. The CDR3 sequence: CASSFRQGGQPQHF.

The chain employs TRBV11-2 and TRBJ2-2; TCRdb's D call of TRBD1 is untestable without DNA. Germline-derived CDR1 and CDR2 are SGHAT and FQNNGV. The CDR3 runs to 14 residues. This chain's CDR3 is CASSVTGGDGELFF.

This sequence joins TRBV12-3 or TRBV12-4 and TRBJ1-3. CDR3 length: 15 amino acids. The CDR3 reads CASSLTYASGNTIYF.